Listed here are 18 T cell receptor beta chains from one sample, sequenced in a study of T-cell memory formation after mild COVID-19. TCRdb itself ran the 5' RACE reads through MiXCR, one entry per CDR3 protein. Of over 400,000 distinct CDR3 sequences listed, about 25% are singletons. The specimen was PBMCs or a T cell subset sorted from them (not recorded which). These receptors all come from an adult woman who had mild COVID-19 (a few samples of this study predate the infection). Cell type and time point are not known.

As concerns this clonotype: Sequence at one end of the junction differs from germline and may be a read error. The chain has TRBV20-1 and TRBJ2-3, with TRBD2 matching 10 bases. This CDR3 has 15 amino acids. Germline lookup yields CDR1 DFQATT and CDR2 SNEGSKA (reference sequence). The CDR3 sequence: CSASLAGVYTYTQYF. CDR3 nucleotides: TGCAGTGCTTCGCTAGCGGGGGTGTACACATATACGCAGTATTTT.

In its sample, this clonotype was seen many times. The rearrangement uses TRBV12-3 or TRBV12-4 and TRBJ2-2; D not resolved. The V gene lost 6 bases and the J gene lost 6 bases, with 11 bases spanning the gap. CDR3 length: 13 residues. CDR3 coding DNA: TGTGCCAGCAGCCCGGGCGGCGCCGGGGAGCTGTTTTTT. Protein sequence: CASSPGGAGELFF.

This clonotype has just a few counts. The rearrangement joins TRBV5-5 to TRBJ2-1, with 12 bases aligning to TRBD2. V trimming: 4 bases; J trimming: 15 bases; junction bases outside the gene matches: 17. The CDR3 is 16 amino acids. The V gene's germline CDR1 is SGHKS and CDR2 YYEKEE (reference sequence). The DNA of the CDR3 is TGTGCCAGCAGCCGTATACTAGCGGGGGGCTCCCGGGGTGGGTTCTTC. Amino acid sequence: CASSRILAGGSRGGFF.

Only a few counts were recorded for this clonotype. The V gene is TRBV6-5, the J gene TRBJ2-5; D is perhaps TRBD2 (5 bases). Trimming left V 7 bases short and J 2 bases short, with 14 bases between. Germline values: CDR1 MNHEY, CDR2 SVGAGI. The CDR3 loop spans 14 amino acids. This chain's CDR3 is CASKFSEGQETQYF. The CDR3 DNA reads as TGTGCCAGCAAATTCAGCGAGGGTCAAGAGACCCAGTACTTC.

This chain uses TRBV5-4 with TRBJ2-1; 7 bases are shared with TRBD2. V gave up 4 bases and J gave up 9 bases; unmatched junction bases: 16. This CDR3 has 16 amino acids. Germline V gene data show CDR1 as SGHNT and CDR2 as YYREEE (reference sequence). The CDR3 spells CASSNPTRGSQGEQFF. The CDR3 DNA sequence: TGTGCCAGCAGCAATCCGACTCGCGGGAGCCAAGGTGAGCAGTTCTTC. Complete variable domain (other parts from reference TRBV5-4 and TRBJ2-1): ETGVTQSPTHLIKTRGQQVTLRCSSQSGHNTVSWYQQALGQGPQFIFQYYREEENGRGNFPPRFSGLQFPNYSSELNVNALELDDSALYLCASSNPTRGSQGEQFFGPGTRLTVL.

CDR3 residues: CASSYPPGQGARGYTF. The DNA for the CDR3 is TGTGCCAGCAGTTACCCTCCGGGACAGGGGGCGCGCGGCTACACCTTC. This chain links TRBV6-5 with TRBJ1-2, with 12 bases that match TRBD1. This CDR3 is 16 amino acids long. Losses at the gene ends were 2 bases for V and 8 bases for J; bases not matched to a gene: 9. The V gene's germline CDR1 is MNHEY and CDR2 SVGAGI.

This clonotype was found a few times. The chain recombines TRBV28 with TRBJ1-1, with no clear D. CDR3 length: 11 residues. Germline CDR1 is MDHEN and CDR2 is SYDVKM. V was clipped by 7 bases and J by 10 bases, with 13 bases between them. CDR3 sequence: CASNADVGAFF. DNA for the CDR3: TGTGCCAGCAATGCGGACGTAGGAGCTTTCTTT.

The CDR3 DNA sequence: TGTGCCAGCAGTGACCCCGGACGGTCTTATGGCTACACCTTC. This codes for CASSDPGRSYGYTF. This chain uses TRBV25-1 with TRBJ1-2; D gene unclear. This CDR3 is 14 amino acids long. In germline, CDR1 is MGHDK, CDR2 SYGVNS. V lost 3 bases and J 5 bases, leaving 13 bases between the germline ends.

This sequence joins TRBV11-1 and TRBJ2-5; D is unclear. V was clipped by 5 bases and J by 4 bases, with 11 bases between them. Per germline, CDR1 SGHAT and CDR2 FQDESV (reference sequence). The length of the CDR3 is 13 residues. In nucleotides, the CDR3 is TGTGCCAGCAGCCCCCGACTCTCAGAGACCCAGTACTTC. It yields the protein CASSPRLSETQYF.

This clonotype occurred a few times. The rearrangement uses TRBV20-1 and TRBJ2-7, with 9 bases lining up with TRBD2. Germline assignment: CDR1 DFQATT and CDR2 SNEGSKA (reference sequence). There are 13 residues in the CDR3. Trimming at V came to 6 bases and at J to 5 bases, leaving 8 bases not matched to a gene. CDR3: CSADSGGFHEQYF. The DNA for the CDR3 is TGCAGTGCCGATAGCGGGGGTTTCCACGAGCAGTACTTC.

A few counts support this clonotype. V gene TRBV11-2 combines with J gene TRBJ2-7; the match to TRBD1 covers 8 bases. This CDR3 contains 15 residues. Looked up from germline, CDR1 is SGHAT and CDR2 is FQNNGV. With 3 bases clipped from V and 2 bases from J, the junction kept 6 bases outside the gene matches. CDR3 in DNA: TGTGCCAGCAGCTTCGGACAGGGCTCTGCCTACGAGCAGTACTTC. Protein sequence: CASSFGQGSAYEQYF.

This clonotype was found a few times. The CDR3: CASSIRDTQETQYF. The CDR3 DNA is TGTGCCAGCAGCATCCGGGACACACAAGAGACCCAGTACTTC. The chain is built from TRBV9 and TRBJ2-5; D perhaps matches TRBD1 (6 bases). Per the germline V gene, CDR1 is SGDLS and CDR2 is YYNGEE. The CDR3 has 14 residues. Deletions cut 4 bases from V and 2 bases from J, with 12 bases between.

CDR3 sequence (DNA): TGCGCCAGCAGCTTGGCTATCACAGATACGCAGTATTTT. It specifies CASSLAITDTQYF. The V gene is TRBV5-1, the J gene TRBJ2-3; D remains ambiguous. Germline loops: CDR1 SGHRS, CDR2 YFSETQ. The CDR3 sequence is 13 residues long. V lost 0 bases and J 2 bases, leaving 4 bases between the germline ends.

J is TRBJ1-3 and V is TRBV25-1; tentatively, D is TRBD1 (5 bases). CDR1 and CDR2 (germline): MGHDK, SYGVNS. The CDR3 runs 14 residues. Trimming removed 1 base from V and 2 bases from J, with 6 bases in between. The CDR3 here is CASSEWGAGNTIYF. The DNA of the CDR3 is TGTGCCAGCAGTGAATGGGGCGCTGGAAACACCATATATTTT.

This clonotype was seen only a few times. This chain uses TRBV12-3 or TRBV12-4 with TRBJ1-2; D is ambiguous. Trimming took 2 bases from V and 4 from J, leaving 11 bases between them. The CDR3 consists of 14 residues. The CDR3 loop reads CASSLRYGTYGYTF. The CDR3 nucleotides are TGTGCCAGCAGTTTACGGTACGGAACCTATGGCTACACCTTC.

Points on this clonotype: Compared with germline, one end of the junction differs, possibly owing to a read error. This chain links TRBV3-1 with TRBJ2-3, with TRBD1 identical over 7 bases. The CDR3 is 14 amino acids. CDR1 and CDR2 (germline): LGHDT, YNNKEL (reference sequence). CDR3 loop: CASSQGGSRDTQYF. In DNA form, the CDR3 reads TGTGCCAGCAGTCAAGGGGGCTCGAGGGATACGCAGTATTTT.

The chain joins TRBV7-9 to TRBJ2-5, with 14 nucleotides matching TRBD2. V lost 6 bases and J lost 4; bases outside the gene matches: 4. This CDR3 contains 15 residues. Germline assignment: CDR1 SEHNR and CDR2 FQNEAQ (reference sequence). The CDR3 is CASRTGTSGGETQYF. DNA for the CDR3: TGTGCCAGCAGGACAGGGACTAGCGGGGGAGAGACCCAGTACTTC.

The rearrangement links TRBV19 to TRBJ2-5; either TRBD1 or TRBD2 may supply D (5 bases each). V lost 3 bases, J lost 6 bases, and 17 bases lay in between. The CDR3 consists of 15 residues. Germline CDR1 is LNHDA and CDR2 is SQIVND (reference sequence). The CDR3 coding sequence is TGTGCCAGTAGTATCCGGGGCGGGCATCTCAAGACCCAGTACTTC. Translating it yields CASSIRGGHLKTQYF.